The rows below give T cell receptor beta chains drawn from one sample of a study of control samples from healthy donors and cancer patients. The table came from immunoSEQ multiplex PCR; TCRdb's copy has only in-frame clones and leaves some out. The repertoire holds over 80,000 clones, with approximately 80% as singletons. Sequencing input: blood. The source is a young man in good health. Each CDR3 is given with its conserved first and last residue. Each record gives: D gene, V gene, J gene, CDR3 protein. The D gene is left open where the match is weak.

-,TRBV5-1,TRBJ2-4,CASSSDEGAKNIQYF
-,TRBV6-2/TRBV6-3,TRBJ1-1,CASSYAVLGGLSEAFF
-,TRBV7-9,TRBJ1-2,CASSLRRDFGGYTF
-,TRBV6-5,TRBJ2-7,CAIVGQPYEQYF
-,TRBV2,TRBJ1-3,CASSELEGMASIYF
-,TRBV7-3,TRBJ1-2,CASSLTGGDGYTF
TRBD1,TRBV5-1,TRBJ2-3,CASSLTGGGTDTQYF
-,TRBV12-5,TRBJ1-3,CASGRTVGNTIYF
TRBD1,TRBV5-1,TRBJ1-3,CASNRDREINTIYF
TRBD1,TRBV7-9,TRBJ2-1,CASSFRTGQNEQFF
-,TRBV28,TRBJ1-3,CASASADPLGNTIYF